This TCR beta chain was obtained from a study of blood T cell repertoires in COVID-19. Across the whole study: Acute and convalescent COVID-19 specimens originated in the United States, Italy and Spain. The cDNA or gDNA used as material had been derived from T cells, B-cell-depleted T cells, or PBMCs.

The CDR3 spans 18 residues. Germline trimming cut 6 bases from V and 4 bases from J; bases unmatched to any gene: 17. CDR1 and CDR2 from the germline V gene are SGHAT and FQNNGV. Original analysis: Estimated nucleated cell counts came from reference gene primer amplification. Sequenced by immunoSEQ multiplex PCR; TCRdb stores in-frame clones only, minus some. Clone size and the V and J calls come from that table; the DNA yielded D and trimming. This sample has 150,000 to 200,000 clones, with 81% found just once. This rearrangement joins TRBV11-2 to TRBJ2-2; 7 bases match TRBD2. Sequenced material: peripheral blood. The receptor comes from a human donor in a cohort sampled during active COVID-19. The DNA for the CDR3 is TGTGCCAGCAGACCCGGATGGGGCGGGGGTTTCTTCACCGGGGAGCTGTTTTTT. This gives the protein CASRPGWGGGFFTGELFF. Complete variable domain (other parts from reference TRBV11-2 and TRBJ2-2): EAGVAQSPRYKIIEKRQSVAFWCNPISGHATLYWYQQILGQGPKLLIQFQNNGVVDDSQLPKDRFSAERLKGVDSTLKIQPAKLEDSAVYLCASRPGWGGGFFTGELFFGEGSRLTVL.